Presented here are 27 T cell receptor beta chains from one specimen sequenced in a study of post-analysis software for immune sequencing data. cDNA libraries for TCR beta contained unique molecular identifiers. TCRdb processed the PCR reads anew with MiXCR; each CDR3 protein has one entry. In the table there are hundreds of thousands of distinct CDR3 sequences, 30% of which are singletons. These receptors have no identified antigens. Study observations and caveats: Comparison of patients with controls showed a handful of TRBV segments more frequent in patients, TRBV5-6, TRBV5-1 and TRBV20-1 among them.

The sample consisted of blood. These receptors all come from a girl aged 10-17 years with multiple sclerosis.

This clonotype was detected a few times. The CDR3 spells CSATAQSGAGTF. CDR3 DNA sequence: TGCAGTGCTACCGCCCAAAGCGGAGCGGGCACCTTC. The V gene is TRBV20-1, the J gene TRBJ1-2; the D is unclear. V dropped 4 bases and J dropped 13 bases, with 19 bases sitting between them. Germline V gene data show CDR1 as DFQATT and CDR2 as SNEGSKA (reference sequence). This CDR3 contains 12 residues.

The chain recombines TRBV9 with TRBJ2-1, with D perhaps TRBD1 or TRBD2 (5 bases each). The J call may be faulty, since TRBJ2-7 better matches the DNA end. From germline, CDR1 is SGDLS and CDR2 YYNGEE. The CDR3 length is 17 residues. The CDR3 sequence: CASSDRPGTPSYNEQYF. CDR3 in DNA: TGTGCCAGCAGCGACCGTCCCGGGACGCCGTCCTACAATGAGCAGTACTTC.

This clonotype has more than one count but fewer than ten. The V call is TRBV27, the J call TRBJ1-2; D remains ambiguous. CDR3 length equals 15 residues. V lost 5 bases to trimming and J lost 8 bases, with 21 bases between them. CDR1 and CDR2 (germline): MNHEY, SMNVEV (reference sequence). CDR3 nucleotide sequence: TGTGCCAGCAGTCTGACGGAACCTAGCGTTAGCGGCTACACCTTC. Translation gives CASSLTEPSVSGYTF.

This clonotype was picked up many times. The V gene is TRBV28, the J gene TRBJ1-6; 7 nucleotides line up with TRBD1. CDR3 size: 14 residues. From germline, CDR1 is MDHEN and CDR2 SYDVKM. The V segment lost 8 bases and the J segment 7 bases; nucleotides outside the gene matches: 8. CDR3 sequence reads: CASLRGQANSPLHF. The CDR3 region has the DNA TGTGCCAGCTTGAGGGGGCAGGCGAATTCACCCCTCCACTTT.

This clonotype was detected only a few times. The chain employs TRBV5-1 and TRBJ2-3; 13 positions agree with TRBD2. Germline loops: CDR1 SGHRS, CDR2 YFSETQ. J lost 2 bases, V lost 3 bases, and 3 bases had no gene match. CDR3 length: 16 residues. CDR3 nucleotide sequence: TGCGCCAGCAGCTATGGGACTAGCGGGAACACAGATACGCAGTATTTT. Translated: CASSYGTSGNTDTQYF.

This clonotype was counted ten times or more. The rearrangement uses TRBV5-1 and TRBJ2-5; 10 nucleotides match TRBD1. Germline values: CDR1 SGHRS, CDR2 YFSETQ. The V and J ends lost 5 bases and 5 bases, in that order; junction bases with no gene match: 9. CDR3 length equals 15 residues. The CDR3 DNA reads as TGCGCCAGCAGAAGAGACAGGGGGCTGAGGGAGACCCAGTACTTC. Translation gives CASRRDRGLRETQYF.

V gene TRBV6-1 combines with J gene TRBJ2-1; no reliable D call. There are 11 residues in the CDR3. Per the germline V gene, CDR1 is MNHNS and CDR2 is SASEGT. Trimming took 8 bases from V and 7 from J, leaving 9 bases between them. CDR3 sequence: CASAFLNEQFF. DNA of the CDR3: TGTGCCAGCGCATTCCTGAATGAGCAGTTCTTC.

This rearrangement joins TRBV5-6 to TRBJ1-5; 7 bases are shared with TRBD1. The CDR3 has 15 amino acids. Trimming removed 5 bases from V and 3 bases from J; junction bases left unmatched: 8. The germline CDR1 and CDR2 sequences are SGHDT and YYEEEE. The CDR3 DNA follows: TGTGCCAGCAGAAAGACAGGGTGGGACAATCAGCCCCAGCATTTT. Translating it yields CASRKTGWDNQPQHF.

This chain joins TRBV6-2 or TRBV6-3 and TRBJ2-1, with 9 bases matching TRBD1. The CDR3 extends over 17 amino acids. V gave up 5 bases and J gave up 4 bases; unmatched junction bases: 12. Per germline, CDR1 MNHEY and CDR2 SVGEGT. The CDR3 nucleotides read TGTGCCAGCAGTCCCCGGTTTGGGACAGGGTTATACAATGAGCAGTTCTTC. It translates to CASSPRFGTGLYNEQFF.

This clonotype turned up a few times. V is TRBV28 and J is TRBJ2-3; the match to TRBD1 covers 8 bases. The germline V gene has CDR1 MDHEN and CDR2 SYDVKM. The J segment lost 4 bases and the V segment lost 7 bases, leaving 10 bases of the junction unmatched. CDR3 size: 15 residues. The CDR3 coding sequence is TGTGCCAGCAACCCGGGCAGGGGGCGGTCAGATACGCAGTATTTT. Protein sequence: CASNPGRGRSDTQYF. Filled out from reference TRBV28 and TRBJ2-3, the complete variable domain reads DVKVTQSSRYLVKRTGEKVFLECVQDMDHENMFWYRQDPGLGLRLIYFSYDVKMKEKGDIPEGYSVSREKKERFSLILESASTNQTSMYLCASNPGRGRSDTQYFGPGTRLTVL.

The genes are TRBV5-1 and TRBJ2-3; 8 bases agree with TRBD2. The CDR3 totals 18 residues. Germline V gene sequence: CDR1 SGHRS, CDR2 YFSETQ. J gave up 0 bases and V 5 bases, and 14 bases lay outside the gene matches. This CDR3 reads CASRRGWTSTSSTDTQYF. In nucleotides, the CDR3 is TGCGCCAGCAGAAGGGGATGGACTAGCACTTCTAGCACAGATACGCAGTATTTT.

The rearrangement links TRBV6-5 to TRBJ2-7; tentatively, D is TRBD2 (7 bases). Looked up from germline, CDR1 is MNHEY and CDR2 is SVGAGI. The CDR3 runs to 14 residues. The V end lost 8 bases, the J end lost 2 bases, and 16 bases lay between the germline ends. The DNA of the CDR3 is TGTGCCAGCGGAAGGGGGGGCGGAACCTACGAGCAGTACTTC. This sequence encodes CASGRGGGTYEQYF.

The chain combines TRBV5-1 with TRBJ2-1; TRBD1 matches at 7 bases. The V and J ends lost 0 bases and 13 bases, in that order; junction bases with no gene match: 13. Germline loops: CDR1 SGHRS, CDR2 YFSETQ. This CDR3 region has 15 residues. CDR3 in DNA: TGCGCCAGCAGCTTGGGGGACAGTAAGGAGGAGACCCAGTTCTTC. Its protein product is CASSLGDSKEETQFF.

The chain employs TRBV5-1 and TRBJ1-1, with TRBD1 matching over 10 bases. Trimming removed 4 bases from V and 0 bases from J; junction bases left unmatched: 6. Germline V gene sequence: CDR1 SGHRS, CDR2 YFSETQ. The CDR3 is 16 amino acids. DNA of the CDR3: TGCGCCAGCAGCCTTCGGACAGGGGGATTGAACACTGAAGCTTTCTTT. Translation: CASSLRTGGLNTEAFF. Complete variable domain (other parts from reference TRBV5-1 and TRBJ1-1): KAGVTQTPRYLIKTRGQQVTLSCSPISGHRSVSWYQQTPGQGLQFLFEYFSETQRNKGNFPGRFSGRQFSNSRSEMNVSTLELGDSALYLCASSLRTGGLNTEAFFGQGTRLTVV.

This chain joins TRBV28 and TRBJ2-5; maybe TRBD1 (5 bases). The CDR3 totals 15 residues. The germline V gene has CDR1 MDHEN and CDR2 SYDVKM. Trimming removed 4 bases at V and 5 bases at J, with 17 bases between. CDR3 coding DNA: TGTGCCAGCAGTTCCCCTTTGGGGCGCCGGGAGACCCAGTACTTC. It yields the protein CASSSPLGRRETQYF.

This clonotype was picked up a small number of times. V usage is TRBV10-3 and J usage is TRBJ1-3; D may be TRBD1 (6 bases). Trimming removed 6 bases from V and 0 bases from J, with 9 bases in between. CDR3 length: 14 residues. Per the germline V gene, CDR1 is ENHRY and CDR2 is SYGVKD. The CDR3: CAIRPGDSGNTIYF. The CDR3 DNA follows: TGTGCCATCAGGCCAGGGGACTCTGGAAACACCATATATTTT.

This clonotype has only a few counts. The CDR3 sequence: CASSFSGVQETQYF. In nucleotides, the CDR3 is TGTGCCAGCAGCTTTAGCGGAGTTCAAGAGACCCAGTACTTC. V usage is TRBV7-2 and J usage is TRBJ2-5, with D possibly being TRBD2 (6 bases). The V gene's germline CDR1 is SGHTA and CDR2 FQGNSA. V lost 3 bases and J 2 bases, leaving 10 bases between the germline ends. The CDR3 is made up of 14 amino acids.

In this sample, this clonotype turned up a few times. The chain uses TRBV27 and TRBJ2-7; 14 nucleotides align to TRBD2. This CDR3 comprises 17 residues. With V trimmed by 4 bases and J by 2 bases, 7 bases remained unmatched. CDR1 is MNHEY and CDR2 is SMNVEV in the germline V gene (reference sequence). The CDR3 DNA reads as TGTGCCAGCAGTTCCTCCGCGGGACTAGCGGGAGCCTACGAGCAGTACTTC. This translates into CASSSSAGLAGAYEQYF.

The CDR3 spells CASSWGWGEGTEAFF. The CDR3 region has the DNA TGTGCCAGCAGTTGGGGTTGGGGGGAGGGAACTGAAGCTTTCTTT. The chain carries TRBV27 and TRBJ1-1; D perhaps matches TRBD1 (5 bases). CDR1 and CDR2 from the germline V gene are MNHEY and SMNVEV (reference sequence). V lost 4 bases, J lost 5 bases, and 17 bases lay in between. The CDR3 consists of 15 residues.

In its sample, this clonotype was seen once. The rearrangement uses TRBV5-1 and TRBJ2-5; D might be TRBD2 (6 bases). The CDR3 is 15 amino acids. With 5 bases removed from V and 0 bases from J, the gap between germline ends came to 14 bases. Looked up from germline, CDR1 is SGHRS and CDR2 is YFSETQ. In DNA form, the CDR3 reads TGCGCCAGCAGGAATAGCGGAGCGTACCAAGAGACCCAGTACTTC. Translation gives CASRNSGAYQETQYF.

This chain links TRBV5-1 with TRBJ2-5, with D tentatively TRBD1 (5 bases). The CDR3 length is 13 residues. The ends were cut back, 2 bases at V and 4 bases at J, with 9 bases in the middle. The germline V gene has CDR1 SGHRS and CDR2 YFSETQ. The CDR3 region is CASSLQDIETQYF. CDR3 DNA sequence: TGCGCCAGCAGCTTACAGGATATAGAGACCCAGTACTTC.

This chain connects TRBV28 to TRBJ2-3; tentative D call: TRBD2 (6 bases). The CDR3 is made up of 16 amino acids. Germline V gene lookup returns CDR1 MDHEN and CDR2 SYDVKM. Trimming cost V 8 bases and J 1 base, with 19 bases left between them. The CDR3 loop is CASGSGRGVGTDTQYF. In DNA form, the CDR3 reads TGTGCCAGCGGATCGGGGCGGGGCGTCGGCACAGATACGCAGTATTTT. The full variable domain, completed using reference TRBV28 and TRBJ2-3, is DVKVTQSSRYLVKRTGEKVFLECVQDMDHENMFWYRQDPGLGLRLIYFSYDVKMKEKGDIPEGYSVSREKKERFSLILESASTNQTSMYLCASGSGRGVGTDTQYFGPGTRLTVL.

This chain joins TRBV29-1 and TRBJ1-4; tentative D call: TRBD1 (5 bases). The CDR3 length is 14 residues. Per the germline V gene, CDR1 is SQVTM and CDR2 is ANQGSEA. The V end lost 5 bases, the J end lost 5 bases, and 15 bases lay between the germline ends. Written as DNA, the CDR3 is TGCAGCGTTTCCACCGGGACGGCAAATGAAAAACTGTTTTTT. Protein sequence: CSVSTGTANEKLFF.

There are a few counts of this clonotype. The rearrangement links TRBV27 to TRBJ2-1, with TRBD1 matching over 9 bases. The CDR3 is 14 residues long. Trimming took 7 bases from V and 7 from J; bases not matched to a gene: 8. Germline V gives CDR1 MNHEY, CDR2 SMNVEV (reference sequence). The CDR3 is CASNTGGVRNEQFF. The DNA for the CDR3 is TGTGCCAGCAACACAGGGGGCGTAAGGAATGAGCAGTTCTTC.

Only a few counts were recorded for this clonotype. The genes are TRBV6-6 and TRBJ2-1; 10 bases line up with TRBD2. Germline lookup yields CDR1 MNHNY and CDR2 SVGAGI (reference sequence). V trimming: 6 bases; J trimming: 10 bases; junction bases outside the gene matches: 3. This CDR3 is 12 amino acids long. For the CDR3, the DNA is TGTGCCAGCAGGCCGGGACTAGCGGAGCAGTTCTTC. Residues: CASRPGLAEQFF.

This rearrangement joins TRBV29-1 to TRBJ1-6; possible D gene TRBD1, 6 bases. Germline V gene data show CDR1 as SQVTM and CDR2 as ANQGSEA. CDR3 length equals 15 residues. The V gene lost 5 bases and the J gene lost 3 bases, with 14 bases spanning the gap. The CDR3 DNA reads TGCAGCGTTCGGACAGCGGGAGGCTATAATTCACCCCTCCACTTT. Protein sequence: CSVRTAGGYNSPLHF.

The chain joins TRBV28 to TRBJ2-1, with D perhaps matching TRBD2 (5 bases). The CDR3 covers 14 residues. The V gene lost 1 base and the J gene lost 5 bases, with 9 bases spanning the gap. In germline, CDR1 is MDHEN, CDR2 SYDVKM. The CDR3 coding sequence is TGTGCCAGCAGTTTATTGTCTAGCAACAATGAGCAGTTCTTC. Its translation is CASSLLSSNNEQFF.